These 19 T cell receptor beta chains originate from one sample sequenced in a study of cytomegalovirus exposure and HLA in healthy donors. A multiplex PCR was run with 60 Vbeta primers and 13 Jbeta primers. The table came from immunoSEQ multiplex PCR; TCRdb's copy has only in-frame clones and leaves some out. The sample contains some 190,000 clones, more than 75% of which appear only once. Specimen: PBMCs. These receptors originate from a woman younger than 30 in good health and CMV-seronegative.

This clone has a single count. For the CDR3, the DNA is TGTGCCAGCAGTGAAGTGGCACCAGGGCGTGGTGAGCAGTTCTTC. It specifies CASSEVAPGRGEQFF. The chain joins TRBV6-1 to TRBJ2-1, with TRBD1 as a possible D gene (5 bases). This CDR3 is 15 amino acids long. The germline V gene encodes CDR1 MNHNS and CDR2 SASEGT. Trimming cost V 1 base and J 9 bases, with 16 bases left between them.

The chain has TRBV5-1 and TRBJ1-3; no clear D. Germline CDR1 and CDR2: SGHRS and YFSETQ. The CDR3 is made up of 14 amino acids. Trimming pared 6 bases from V and 3 bases from J, leaving 13 bases between. CDR3 coding DNA: TGCGCCAGCAAAAGAGCGGAGCTTGGAAACACCATATATTTT. Translated: CASKRAELGNTIYF. Full variable domain (remainder filled in from reference TRBV5-1 and TRBJ1-3): KAGVTQTPRYLIKTRGQQVTLSCSPISGHRSVSWYQQTPGQGLQFLFEYFSETQRNKGNFPGRFSGRQFSNSRSEMNVSTLELGDSALYLCASKRAELGNTIYFGEGSWLTVV.

The gene calls are TRBV21-1 and TRBJ2-7; the listed D gene, TRBD1, was not tested against the DNA. TRBV21-1 has pseudogene status. The CDR3 spans 15 residues. The CDR3 bases are TGTGCCAGCAGCCCCCAGTCGGACAGGGACGGCGAGCAGTACTTC. Translated: CASSPQSDRDGEQYF.

This chain connects TRBV20-1 to TRBJ2-1; a weak D match, TRBD1 (5 bases). Trimming cost V 6 bases and J 10 bases, with 10 bases left between them. This CDR3 is 10 amino acids long. Germline V gives CDR1 DFQATT, CDR2 SNEGSKA (reference sequence). In DNA, the CDR3 is TGCAGTGCAACGACAGTGGAGCAGTTCTTC. It encodes CSATTVEQFF.

This clone was observed a handful of times. This sequence joins TRBV4-1 and TRBJ1-5, with 9 bases fitting TRBD1. The CDR3 runs to 16 residues. V was pared by 1 base and J by 5 bases, with 6 bases of the junction left unmatched. Per the germline V gene, CDR1 is MGHRA and CDR2 is YSYEKL. In DNA form, the CDR3 reads TGCGCCAGCAGCCAAGGAGACAGGGGGACCGATCAGCCCCAGCATTTT. Translating it yields CASSQGDRGTDQPQHF.

The rearrangement joins TRBV29-1 to TRBJ1-5; 7 bases are shared with TRBD1. This CDR3 contains 14 residues. Germline values: CDR1 SQVTM, CDR2 ANQGSEA. With 6 bases clipped from V and 1 base from J, the junction kept 6 bases outside the gene matches. The CDR3 here is CSVRTGLSNQPQHF. In nucleotides, the CDR3 is TGCAGCGTCCGGACAGGATTGAGCAATCAGCCCCAGCATTTT.

This rearrangement joins TRBV6-6 to TRBJ2-1, with 7 bases aligning to TRBD2. CDR1 and CDR2 (germline): MNHNY, SVGAGI (reference sequence). V lost 2 bases to trimming and J lost 5 bases; unmatched junction nucleotides: 6. This CDR3 is 15 amino acids long. The DNA for the CDR3 is TGTGCCAGCAGTTACATAGCGGGTTCGCACAATGAGCAGTTCTTC. It codes for CASSYIAGSHNEQFF.

The chain carries TRBV7-6 and TRBJ2-3, with a tentative D call TRBD1 (6 bases). There are 14 residues in the CDR3. CDR1 and CDR2 from the germline V gene are SGHVS and FNYEAQ. V was cut by 1 base and J by 4 bases, with 9 bases left in between. CDR3 coding DNA: TGTGCCAGCAGCTTAGGAGGGGGAGCAGATACGCAGTATTTT. Residues: CASSLGGGADTQYF. Supplemented by reference TRBV7-6 and TRBJ2-3, the full variable domain reads GAGVSQSPRYKVTKRGQDVALRCDPISGHVSLYWYRQALGQGPEFLTYFNYEAQQDKSGLPNDRFSAERPEGSISTLTIQRTEQRDSAMYRCASSLGGGADTQYFGPGTRLTVL.

The CDR3 bases are TGTGCCAGCCGTTTAGCGGGAGCGGGGGAGACCCAGTACTTC. The encoded protein is CASRLAGAGETQYF. This chain uses TRBV2 with TRBJ2-5; 9 bases are shared with TRBD2. CDR1 and CDR2 (germline): SNHLY, FYNNEI. V dropped 8 bases and J dropped 5; count of bases not matched to a gene: 9. The CDR3 sequence is 14 residues long.

The V gene is TRBV7-2, the J gene TRBJ1-2; D remains unclear. V gave up 6 bases and J gave up 4 bases, with 12 bases separating them. This CDR3 comprises 13 residues. From germline, CDR1 is SGHTA and CDR2 FQGNSA. This CDR3 is CASSSSDFYGYTF. CDR3 coding DNA: TGTGCCAGCAGTTCGTCCGACTTCTATGGCTACACCTTC.

The V and J genes are TRBV9 and TRBJ1-1, with D unresolved. CDR1 SGDLS and CDR2 YYNGEE come from the germline V gene. The V gene lost 0 bases and the J gene lost 3 bases, with 12 bases spanning the gap. This CDR3 spans 15 amino acids. CDR3 coding DNA: TGTGCCAGCAGCGTAGGGCCGGGTGCGGACACTGAAGCTTTCTTT. Translated, it gives CASSVGPGADTEAFF.

The rearrangement uses TRBV4-1 and TRBJ2-1; TRBD2 matches at 10 bases. The length of the CDR3 is 16 residues. Germline lookup yields CDR1 MGHRA and CDR2 YSYEKL. The V segment lost 0 bases and the J segment 4 bases; nucleotides outside the gene matches: 3. The chain's CDR3 is CASSQDPSGRYNEQFF. The CDR3 bases are TGCGCCAGCAGCCAAGATCCTAGCGGGAGATACAATGAGCAGTTCTTC.

The chain uses TRBV5-1 and TRBJ1-5; D is perhaps TRBD1 (5 bases). The CDR3 contains 14 residues. V was pared by 1 base and J by 4 bases, with 9 bases between. Germline lookup yields CDR1 SGHRS and CDR2 YFSETQ. The CDR3 DNA is TGCGCCAGCAGCTTGCCAGGGCTTAATCAGCCCCAGCATTTT. Protein: CASSLPGLNQPQHF.

As to this clone: Sequence at one end of the junction differs from germline and may be a read error. The rearrangement links TRBV19 to TRBJ2-5, with 7 bases that match TRBD2. The CDR3 is 14 residues long. CDR1 LNHDA and CDR2 SQIVND come from the germline V gene (reference sequence). The CDR3 sequence is CASRRGTTVEAQYF. As DNA, the CDR3 is TGTGCCAGTAGACGTGGGACTACTGTAGAGGCCCAGTACTTC.

This clone was recorded only once. The chain links TRBV7-2 to TRBJ2-7; 10 bases are shared with TRBD2. The CDR3 loop spans 16 amino acids. The V gene's germline CDR1 is SGHTA and CDR2 FQGNSA. V lost 6 bases to trimming and J lost 4 bases; unmatched junction nucleotides: 12. CDR3 DNA sequence: TGTGCCAGCAGGGATACTGAGGGACTAGCGAGGTACGAGCAGTACTTC. This gives the protein CASRDTEGLARYEQYF. Combining the CDR3 with reference TRBV7-2 and TRBJ2-7 gives the whole variable domain GAGVSQSPSNKVTEKGKDVELRCDPISGHTALYWYRQSLGQGLEFLIYFQGNSAPDKSGLPSDRFSAERTGGSVSTLTIQRTQQEDSAVYLCASRDTEGLARYEQYFGPGTRLTVT.

This clone was seen a single time. The chain joins TRBV30 to TRBJ2-7; 9 bases are shared with TRBD2. Germline lookup yields CDR1 GTSNPN and CDR2 SVGIG (reference sequence). The CDR3 has 13 residues. V gave up 7 bases and J gave up 1 base; unmatched junction bases: 5. CDR3 protein: CAYASGESYEQYF. The CDR3 nucleotides read TGTGCCTATGCTAGCGGGGAGTCCTACGAGCAGTACTTC.

This rearrangement joins TRBV11-2 to TRBJ2-7, with 7 bases matching TRBD2. Trimming at V came to 6 bases and at J to 9 bases, leaving 14 bases not matched to a gene. The CDR3 loop spans 14 amino acids. The germline V gene has CDR1 SGHAT and CDR2 FQNNGV. CDR3 residues: CASSSTRDWEGQYF. In DNA, the CDR3 is TGTGCCAGCAGTTCGACCCGGGACTGGGAGGGGCAGTACTTC.

The chain combines TRBV6-1 with TRBJ2-1; the D is unclear. The germline gives CDR1 MNHNS, CDR2 SASEGT. This CDR3 contains 15 residues. The V and J ends lost 3 bases and 2 bases respectively, with 11 bases between them. CDR3 bases: TGTGCCAGCAGTGATAGGCAGGTTACCTACAATGAGCAGTTCTTC. It yields the protein CASSDRQVTYNEQFF.

The V gene is TRBV28, the J gene TRBJ1-5; 10 positions agree with TRBD1. The junction had 2 bases not matched to a gene; V was cut back by 2 bases and J by 4 bases. The CDR3 runs to 15 residues. Germline CDR1 is MDHEN and CDR2 is SYDVKM. Here the CDR3 reads CASSLGGQGNQPQHF. Written as DNA, the CDR3 is TGTGCCAGCAGTTTAGGGGGACAGGGGAATCAGCCCCAGCATTTT.